The T cell receptor (beta chain) described here comes from a study of control samples from healthy donors and cancer patients. Germline-derived CDR1 and CDR2 are LNHDA and SQIVND (reference sequence). The CDR3 runs 15 residues. Losses at the gene ends were 1 base for V and 7 bases for J; bases not matched to a gene: 6. The assay was immunoSEQ multiplex PCR, and TCRdb's table has in-frame clones only and misses some. In the table there are tens of thousands of clones, roughly nine tenths of which are singletons. The rearrangement joins TRBV19 to TRBJ1-1, with 10 bases aligning to TRBD1. The sequencing sample was made of blood. This TCR was recovered from a woman aged 65 to 85 in good health. CDR3 sequence (DNA): TGTGCCAGTAGTATAGTGGGGACAGGGGTAGGTGAAGCTTTCTTT. It encodes CASSIVGTGVGEAFF.